Listed below are T cell receptor beta chains from one sample, sequenced in a study of blood T cells in healthy people across ages. TCRdb re-called the 5' RACE reads through MiXCR, storing one row per CDR3 protein. The sample shows approximately 700,000 distinct CDR3 sequences, around 32% of them seen only once. The sample taken for sequencing was blood. These receptors all come from a woman older than 75 in good health. Both conserved end residues are part of each CDR3. The order of the fields is CDR3 length, V gene, D gene, clone size, J gene, CDR3 protein, CDR3 DNA. The D gene is left open where the match is weak. Part of the rows lack a size; the others show once, few, many or a class for expanded clones.

14,TRBV18,-,-,TRBJ1-5,CASSSTIGLQPQHF,TGTGCCAGCTCGTCTACCATAGGGCTCCAGCCCCAGCATTTT
11,TRBV7-9,-,-,TRBJ2-1,CATRGDDEQFF,TGTGCCACCAGGGGTGACGATGAGCAGTTCTTC
15,TRBV2,TRBD1,few,TRBJ2-7,CASRETGTGGHEQYF,TGTGCCAGCAGGGAAACCGGGACAGGGGGCCACGAGCAGTACTTC
12,TRBV6-5,-,many,TRBJ2-1,CASSPTGKEQFF,TGTGCCAGCAGTCCCACAGGCAAAGAGCAGTTCTTC
14,TRBV6-5,-,-,TRBJ1-1,CASSYGQLNTEAFF,TGTGCCAGCAGTTACGGGCAGTTGAACACTGAAGCTTTCTTT
19,TRBV20-1,TRBD2,many,TRBJ2-3,CSATFWASGGGYSTDTQYF,TGCAGTGCTACCTTCTGGGCTAGCGGGGGGGGGTATAGCACAGATACGCAGTATTTT
15,TRBV20-1,-,once,TRBJ1-2,CSARDPGRSNYGYTF,TGCAGTGCTAGAGATCCGGGCCGATCTAACTATGGCTACACCTTC
16,TRBV12-3/TRBV12-4,-,many,TRBJ1-1,CASRGDTLKGNTEAFF,TGTGCCAGCAGGGGGGACACCTTGAAGGGGAACACTGAAGCTTTCTTT
13,TRBV7-9,-,many,TRBJ1-5,CASSRYSNQPQHF,TGTGCCAGCAGCCGGTATAGCAATCAGCCCCAGCATTTT
15,TRBV20-1,-,many,TRBJ2-7,CSARDSTGVNYEQYF,TGCAGTGCTAGAGATTCGACGGGGGTGAACTACGAGCAGTACTTC
15,TRBV7-9,TRBD2,-,TRBJ2-7,CASSSPGGASYEQYF,TGTGCCAGCAGTTCCCCGGGGGGGGCCTCCTACGAGCAGTACTTC
14,TRBV5-5,-,few,TRBJ2-3,CASRAGPARDTQYF,TGTGCCAGCAGGGCGGGCCCAGCCAGAGATACGCAGTATTTT
17,TRBV13,TRBD2,many,TRBJ2-4,CASSVGAGWLAKNIQYF,TGTGCCAGCAGCGTAGGAGCGGGGTGGCTAGCCAAAAACATTCAGTACTTC
14,TRBV2,-,few,TRBJ1-5,CASRAIGDYQPQHF,TGTGCCAGCAGGGCCATCGGAGATTATCAGCCCCAGCATTTT
15,TRBV20-1,TRBD1,-,TRBJ1-5,CSANKLNRGGQPQHF,TGCAGTGCTAATAAACTAAACAGGGGGGGGCAACCCCAGCATTTT
14,TRBV7-3,TRBD1,-,TRBJ1-5,CASSTSGGGQPQHF,TGTGCCAGCAGCACGTCAGGGGGCGGTCAGCCCCAGCATTTT
14,TRBV5-1,-,-,TRBJ2-3,CASSLDGGEDTQYF,TGCGCCAGCAGCTTGGATGGCGGGGAAGATACGCAGTATTTT
14,TRBV7-9,-,-,TRBJ2-1,CASSHSLTGHEQFF,TGTGCCAGCAGCCATTCTCTGACCGGGCATGAGCAGTTCTTC
15,TRBV5-1,-,-,TRBJ2-7,CASSLGSLLWDEQYF,TGCGCCAGCAGCTTGGGGTCGCTACTATGGGACGAGCAGTACTTC
16,TRBV5-5,TRBD2,many,TRBJ2-1,CASSLDYRGLGDEQFF,TGTGCCAGCAGCTTGGATTACCGGGGACTAGGGGATGAGCAGTTCTTC
13,TRBV7-9,-,-,TRBJ1-2,CASSLLAGGGYTF,TGTGCCAGCAGCTTACTGGCCGGGGGTGGCTACACCTTC
14,TRBV12-3/TRBV12-4,TRBD1,-,TRBJ1-5,CAGSFRGQGRPQHF,TGTGCCGGCAGTTTCAGGGGACAGGGTAGACCCCAGCATTTT
15,TRBV5-1,-,-,TRBJ1-1,CASSHGELRGTEAFF,TGCGCCAGCAGCCACGGGGAGTTAAGAGGGACTGAAGCTTTCTTT
15,TRBV6-1,-,few,TRBJ2-1,CASSENGALVREQFF,TGTGCCAGCAGTGAAAACGGGGCCCTCGTCAGGGAGCAGTTCTTC
18,TRBV6-6,-,many,TRBJ2-6,CASSFGQLTSSGANVLTF,TGTGCCAGCAGTTTCGGACAGCTCACGAGCTCTGGGGCCAACGTCCTGACTTTC
12,TRBV10-3,-,-,TRBJ1-2,CASSHPGYGYTF,TGTGCCAGCAGTCACCCGGGATATGGCTACACCTTC
15,TRBV20-1,-,many,TRBJ2-4,CSAKPPTGSKNIQYF,TGCAGTGCCAAACCTCCAACAGGGTCCAAAAACATTCAGTACTTC
15,TRBV7-2,TRBD1,-,TRBJ1-2,CASSLGADRGLSYTF,TGTGCCAGCAGCTTAGGGGCCGACAGGGGCTTGAGCTACACCTTC
14,TRBV27,-,many,TRBJ2-1,CASSSFRTGNEQFF,TGTGCCAGCAGTTCCTTCCGGACTGGCAATGAGCAGTTCTTC
15,TRBV2,-,-,TRBJ1-2,CASSPTGTLNYGYTF,TGTGCCAGCAGTCCTACCGGGACACTTAACTATGGCTACACCTTC
16,TRBV9,-,-,TRBJ2-1,CASSVVAAPSYNEQFF,TGTGCCAGCAGCGTAGTAGCGGCCCCCTCCTACAATGAGCAGTTCTTC
16,TRBV6-5,TRBD1,-,TRBJ1-2,CASSYSLQGTNYGYTF,TGTGCCAGCAGTTACTCGTTACAGGGGACTAACTATGGCTACACCTTC
14,TRBV6-2/TRBV6-3,-,-,TRBJ1-5,CASRPGQNSQPQHF,TGTGCCAGCAGACCCGGACAGAACAGTCAGCCCCAGCATTTT